This T cell receptor (beta chain) was identified in a study of CD8 T cells in ankylosing spondylitis. General study results and limits: Clones linked to disease, bearing a CD8+ phenotype, were relatively rare in peripheral blood. Characteristic, it appeared, of ankylosing spondylitis blood was a TCR beta motif of fewer than 10 highly homologous variants. Matched synovial fluid from ankylosing spondylitis patients was reported to be enriched for disease-linked clones.

Ten or more counts support this clonotype. The antigen is undetermined. By quantitative 5'-RACE with molecular barcodes, the TCR beta libraries were made. TCRdb analysed the 5' RACE reads with MiXCR anew, one entry per CDR3 protein. There are some 800,000 distinct CDR3 sequences in the sample; approximately 10% occur only once, and roughly 0.51% lies in the top ten. V was pared by 0 bases and J by 6 bases, with 6 bases between. The CDR3 has 13 residues. The germline V gene encodes CDR1 ENHRY and CDR2 SYGVKD. V usage is TRBV10-3 and J usage is TRBJ1-5, with unresolved D. Material for sequencing was blood, either unsorted or a sorted T cell fraction (not recorded which). The TCR originated in a male donor with ankylosing spondylitis. The CDR3 loop is CAISESVGQPQHF. The CDR3 nucleotides read TGTGCCATCAGTGAGTCGGTCGGTCAGCCCCAGCATTTT.